This is a list of T cell receptor beta chains from one sample in a study of blood T cells in healthy people across ages. One entry per CDR3 protein results from TCRdb running MiXCR on the 5' RACE reads. Here the sample spans about 780,000 distinct CDR3 sequences, about half being singletons. The sequencing input was blood. The receptors stem from a man older than 75 in good health. CDR3s include the opening cysteine and the closing phenylalanine or tryptophan. Each record gives: D gene, J gene, clone size, V gene, CDR3 DNA, CDR3 protein. D genes are given only for firm matches. Size is omitted from some rows. Given values are once, few, many or a class for expanded clones.

. | TRBJ1-4 | . | TRBV2 | TGTGCCAGCAGTGAATGGGCAGGAGGGCATGAAAAACTGTTTTTT | CASSEWAGGHEKLFF
TRBD1 | TRBJ2-5 | few | TRBV29-1 | TGCAGCGTTGAGGCCAGGGGGAGTGAAGAGACCCAGTACTTC | CSVEARGSEETQYF
. | TRBJ2-7 | . | TRBV7-2 | TGTGCCAGCAGCTTACCCAGTAACAATGAGCAGTACTTC | CASSLPSNNEQYF
. | TRBJ2-5 | . | TRBV12-3/TRBV12-4 | TGTGCCAGCAGTGACAGCCTCGGGGAGACCCAGTACTTC | CASSDSLGETQYF
. | TRBJ2-1 | . | TRBV7-3 | TGTGCCAGCAGCTTAAACCCCGGACAGAGCTCCTACAATGAGCAGTTCTTC | CASSLNPGQSSYNEQFF
. | TRBJ2-3 | few | TRBV2 | TGTGCCAGCAATGGGCAGACTAGCACAGATACGCAGTATTTT | CASNGQTSTDTQYF
. | TRBJ2-3 | . | TRBV7-2 | TGTGCCAGCAGCTTAGTAGGGGACACCGGGACAGATACGCAGTATTTT | CASSLVGDTGTDTQYF
TRBD2 | TRBJ2-7 | few | TRBV20-1 | TGCAGTGTTGGGACCTCGCTTGCGGGAGACTCCTACGAGCAGTACTTC | CSVGTSLAGDSYEQYF
. | TRBJ2-2 | . | TRBV7-2 | TGTGCCAGCAGCTTAAACAGCGGGGAGCTGTTTTTT | CASSLNSGELFF
. | TRBJ1-2 | . | TRBV27 | TGTGCCAGCAGGGTGGCGGGGTCCAATGGCTACACCTTC | CASRVAGSNGYTF
TRBD1 | TRBJ1-6 | once | TRBV7-9 | TGTGCCAGCAGCCCAGACGGGGACAGATCACCCCTCCACTTT | CASSPDGDRSPLHF
. | TRBJ2-1 | . | TRBV6-5 | TGTGCCAGCAGTCCAGGTGTTCTCGGCGCCTACAATGAGCAGTTCTTC | CASSPGVLGAYNEQFF
. | TRBJ2-7 | . | TRBV7-2 | TGTGCCAGCAGCGTCAGGGACAAGGGGTTTCCCTACGAGCAGTACTTC | CASSVRDKGFPYEQYF
TRBD2 | TRBJ2-1 | . | TRBV5-1 | TGCGCCAGCAGATTCGGCGGGAGGAACAATGAGCAGTTCTTC | CASRFGGRNNEQFF
. | TRBJ2-7 | . | TRBV7-6 | TGTGCCAGCAGCTTAGTTTTCGCGGGAAACGAGCAGTACTTC | CASSLVFAGNEQYF
. | TRBJ1-1 | . | TRBV9 | TGTGCCAGCAGCGTAGATCCCGCAGGGGCCTCTACTGAAGCTTTCTTT | CASSVDPAGASTEAFF
. | TRBJ1-2 | few | TRBV10-3 | TGTGCCATCAGTGATCTAACTAGCGGCTACACCTTC | CAISDLTSGYTF